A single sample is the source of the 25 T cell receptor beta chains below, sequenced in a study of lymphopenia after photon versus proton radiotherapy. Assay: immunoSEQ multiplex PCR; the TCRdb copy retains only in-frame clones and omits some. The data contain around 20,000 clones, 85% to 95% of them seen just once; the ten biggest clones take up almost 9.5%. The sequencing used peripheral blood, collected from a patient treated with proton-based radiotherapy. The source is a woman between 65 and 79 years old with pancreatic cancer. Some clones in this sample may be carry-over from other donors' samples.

This CDR3 is CASSPTGGFADTQYF. The CDR3 region has the DNA TGTGCCAGCAGTCCGACAGGGGGCTTCGCAGATACGCAGTATTTT. The genes are TRBV6-4 and TRBJ2-3; TRBD1 matches 10 bases. Per germline, CDR1 MRHNA and CDR2 SNTAGT. V lost 5 bases and J lost 4; bases outside the gene matches: 6. The CDR3 runs 15 residues.

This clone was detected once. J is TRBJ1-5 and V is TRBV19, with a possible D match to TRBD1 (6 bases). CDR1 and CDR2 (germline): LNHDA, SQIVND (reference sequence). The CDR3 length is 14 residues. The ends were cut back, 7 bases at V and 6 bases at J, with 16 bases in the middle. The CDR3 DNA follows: TGTGCCAGTACCTCGGGGGGCCATGGTCAGCCCCAGCATTTT. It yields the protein CASTSGGHGQPQHF.

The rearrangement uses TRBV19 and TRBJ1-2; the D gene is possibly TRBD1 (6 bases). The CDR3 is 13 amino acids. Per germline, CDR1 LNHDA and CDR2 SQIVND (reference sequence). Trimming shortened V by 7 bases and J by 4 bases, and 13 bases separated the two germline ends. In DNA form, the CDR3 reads TGTGCCAGTACCGTTTCAGGGGTCTATGGCTACACCTTC. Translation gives CASTVSGVYGYTF.

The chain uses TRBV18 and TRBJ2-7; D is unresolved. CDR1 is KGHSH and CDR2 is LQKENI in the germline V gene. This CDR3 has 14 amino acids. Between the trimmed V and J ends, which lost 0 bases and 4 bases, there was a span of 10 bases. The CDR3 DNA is TGTGCCAGCTCACCACCGAGCAGGCCGTACGAGCAGTACTTC. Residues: CASSPPSRPYEQYF.

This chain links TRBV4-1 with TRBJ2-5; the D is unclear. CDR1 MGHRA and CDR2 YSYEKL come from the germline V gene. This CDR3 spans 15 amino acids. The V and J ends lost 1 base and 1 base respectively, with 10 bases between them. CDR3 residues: CASSQARSLQETQYF. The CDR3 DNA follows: TGCGCCAGCAGCCAAGCACGCTCCCTCCAAGAGACCCAGTACTTC.

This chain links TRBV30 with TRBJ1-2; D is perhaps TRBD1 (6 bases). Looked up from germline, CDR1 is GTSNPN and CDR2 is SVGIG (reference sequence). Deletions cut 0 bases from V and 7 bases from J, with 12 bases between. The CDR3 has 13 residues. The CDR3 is CAWSVLGGSGYTF. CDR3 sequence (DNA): TGTGCCTGGAGTGTACTTGGGGGCTCTGGCTACACCTTC.

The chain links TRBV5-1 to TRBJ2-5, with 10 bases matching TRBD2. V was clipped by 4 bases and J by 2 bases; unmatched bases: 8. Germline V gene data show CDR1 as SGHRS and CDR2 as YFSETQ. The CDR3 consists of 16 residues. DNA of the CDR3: TGCGCCAGCAGCAACCCGGGACTAGCGCGGCAAGAGACCCAGTACTTC. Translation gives CASSNPGLARQETQYF.

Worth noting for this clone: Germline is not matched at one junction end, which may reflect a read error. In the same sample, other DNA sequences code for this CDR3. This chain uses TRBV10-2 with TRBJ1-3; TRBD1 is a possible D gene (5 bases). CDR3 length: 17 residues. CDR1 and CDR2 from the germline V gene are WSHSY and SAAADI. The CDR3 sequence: CASSDRDPKSSGNTIYF. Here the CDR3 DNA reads TGCGCCAGCAGTGACAGGGATCCAAAATCCTCTGGAAACACTATATATTTT.

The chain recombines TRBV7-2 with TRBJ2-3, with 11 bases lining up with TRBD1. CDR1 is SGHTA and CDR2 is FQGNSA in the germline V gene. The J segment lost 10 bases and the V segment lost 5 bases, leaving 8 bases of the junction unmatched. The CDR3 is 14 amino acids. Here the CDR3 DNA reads TGTGCCAGCAGCAACGGACAGGGGGCGGAGGCGCAGTATTTT. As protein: CASSNGQGAEAQYF.

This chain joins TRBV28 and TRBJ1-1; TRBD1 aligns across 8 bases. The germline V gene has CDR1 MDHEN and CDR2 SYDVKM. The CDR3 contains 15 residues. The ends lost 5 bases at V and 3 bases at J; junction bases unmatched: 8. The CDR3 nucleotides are TGTGCCAGCAGTGCGGACAGGGCCCGCGACACTGAAGCTTTCTTT. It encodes CASSADRARDTEAFF.

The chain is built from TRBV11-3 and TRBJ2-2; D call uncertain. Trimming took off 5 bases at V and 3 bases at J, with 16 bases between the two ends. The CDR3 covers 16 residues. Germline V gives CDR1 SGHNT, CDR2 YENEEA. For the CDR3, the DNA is TGTGCCAGCAGCCAAGACGGTGACACGGACACCGGGGAGCTGTTTTTT. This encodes CASSQDGDTDTGELFF.

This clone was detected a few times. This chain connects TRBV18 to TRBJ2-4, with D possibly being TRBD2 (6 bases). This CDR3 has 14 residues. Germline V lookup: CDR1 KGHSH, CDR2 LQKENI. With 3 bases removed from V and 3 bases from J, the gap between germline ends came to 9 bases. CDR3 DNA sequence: TGTGCCAGCTCACCGTTGGAGGGCAAAAACATTCAGTACTTC. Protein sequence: CASSPLEGKNIQYF.

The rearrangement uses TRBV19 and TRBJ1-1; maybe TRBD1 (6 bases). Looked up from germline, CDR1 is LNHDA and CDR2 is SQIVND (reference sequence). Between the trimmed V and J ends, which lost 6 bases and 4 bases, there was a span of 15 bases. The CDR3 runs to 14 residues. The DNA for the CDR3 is TGTGCCAGTAGAAACAGGGCTGAGAGCACTGAAGCTTTCTTT. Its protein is CASRNRAESTEAFF.

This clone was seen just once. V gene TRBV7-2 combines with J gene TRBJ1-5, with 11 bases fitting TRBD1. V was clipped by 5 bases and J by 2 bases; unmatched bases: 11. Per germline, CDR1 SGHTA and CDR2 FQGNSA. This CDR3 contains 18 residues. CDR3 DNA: TGTGCCAGCAGCCTAAGCGGGACAGGGGGTTTGCGCAATCAGCCCCAGCATTTT. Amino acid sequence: CASSLSGTGGLRNQPQHF.

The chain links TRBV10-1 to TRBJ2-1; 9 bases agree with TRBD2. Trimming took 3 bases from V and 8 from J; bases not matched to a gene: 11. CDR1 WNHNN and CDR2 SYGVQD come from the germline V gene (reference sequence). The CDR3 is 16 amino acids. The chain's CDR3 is CASSDSAGGSFDEQFF. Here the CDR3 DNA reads TGCGCCAGCAGTGATTCGGCGGGAGGGTCCTTCGATGAGCAGTTCTTC.

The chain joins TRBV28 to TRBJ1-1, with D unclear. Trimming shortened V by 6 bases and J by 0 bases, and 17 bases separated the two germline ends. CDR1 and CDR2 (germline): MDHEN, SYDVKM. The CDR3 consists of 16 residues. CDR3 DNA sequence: TGTGCCAGCAGCCCTGTAGGAGAGGGAGTGAACACTGAAGCTTTCTTT. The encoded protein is CASSPVGEGVNTEAFF. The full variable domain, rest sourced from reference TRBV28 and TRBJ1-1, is DVKVTQSSRYLVKRTGEKVFLECVQDMDHENMFWYRQDPGLGLRLIYFSYDVKMKEKGDIPEGYSVSREKKERFSLILESASTNQTSMYLCASSPVGEGVNTEAFFGQGTRLTVV.

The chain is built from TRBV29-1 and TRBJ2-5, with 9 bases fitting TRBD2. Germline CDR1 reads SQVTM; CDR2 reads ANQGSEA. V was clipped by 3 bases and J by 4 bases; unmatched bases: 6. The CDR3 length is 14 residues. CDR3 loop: CSVDRAGGGETQYF. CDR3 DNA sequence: TGCAGCGTTGATAGGGCGGGAGGGGGAGAGACCCAGTACTTC.

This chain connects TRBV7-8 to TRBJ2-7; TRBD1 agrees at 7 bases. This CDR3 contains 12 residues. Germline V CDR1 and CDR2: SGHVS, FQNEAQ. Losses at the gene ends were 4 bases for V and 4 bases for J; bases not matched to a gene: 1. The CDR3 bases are TGTGCCAGCAGCTCGACAGGGTACGAGCAGTACTTC. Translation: CASSSTGYEQYF.

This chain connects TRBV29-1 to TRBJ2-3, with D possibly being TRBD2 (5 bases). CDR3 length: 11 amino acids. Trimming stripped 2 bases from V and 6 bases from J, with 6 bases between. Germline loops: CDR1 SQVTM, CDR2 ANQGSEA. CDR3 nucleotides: TGCAGCGTTGAAACGGGGGATACGCAGTATTTT. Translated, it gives CSVETGDTQYF.

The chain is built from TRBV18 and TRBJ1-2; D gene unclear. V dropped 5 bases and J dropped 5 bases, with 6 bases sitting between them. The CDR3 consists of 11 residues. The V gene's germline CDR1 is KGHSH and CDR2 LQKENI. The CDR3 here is CASSSAYGYTF. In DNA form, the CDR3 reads TGTGCCAGCTCATCAGCATATGGCTACACCTTC.

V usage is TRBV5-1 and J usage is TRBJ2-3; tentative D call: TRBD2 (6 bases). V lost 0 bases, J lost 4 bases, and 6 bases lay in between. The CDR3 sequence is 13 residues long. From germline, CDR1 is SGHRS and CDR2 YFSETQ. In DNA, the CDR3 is TGCGCCAGCAGCTTGGCGGGGGCAGATACGCAGTATTTT. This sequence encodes CASSLAGADTQYF.

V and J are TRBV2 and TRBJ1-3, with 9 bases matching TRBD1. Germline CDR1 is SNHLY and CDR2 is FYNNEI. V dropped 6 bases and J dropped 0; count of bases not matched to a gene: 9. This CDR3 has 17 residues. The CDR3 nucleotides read TGTGCCAGCAGACCTAACAGGGGGCCGCTCTCTGGAAACACCATATATTTT. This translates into CASRPNRGPLSGNTIYF.

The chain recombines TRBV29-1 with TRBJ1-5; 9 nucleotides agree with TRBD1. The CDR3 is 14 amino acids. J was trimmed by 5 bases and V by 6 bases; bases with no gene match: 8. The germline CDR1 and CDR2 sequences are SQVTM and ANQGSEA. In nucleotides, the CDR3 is TGCAGCGTAGCACAGGGGGCTAGAGATCAGCCCCAGCATTTT. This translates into CSVAQGARDQPQHF.

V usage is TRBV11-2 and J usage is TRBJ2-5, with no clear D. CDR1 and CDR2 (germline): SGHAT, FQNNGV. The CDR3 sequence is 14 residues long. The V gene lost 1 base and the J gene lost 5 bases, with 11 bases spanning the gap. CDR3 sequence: CASSLATVGETQYF. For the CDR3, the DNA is TGTGCCAGCAGCTTAGCAACGGTCGGGGAGACCCAGTACTTC.

CDR3 sequence reads: CASQPTSGRFYNEQFF. CDR3 DNA: TGCGCCAGCCAACCAACTAGCGGGAGATTCTACAATGAGCAGTTCTTC. The chain joins TRBV5-1 to TRBJ2-1, with 11 bases that match TRBD2. In germline, CDR1 is SGHRS, CDR2 YFSETQ. The CDR3 covers 16 residues. The junction had 9 bases not matched to a gene; V was cut back by 7 bases and J by 3 bases.